This T cell receptor beta chain was sequenced in a study of cytomegalovirus exposure and HLA in healthy donors. As for the study in general: Roughly 180 million T cells yielded roughly 100 million unique TCR beta sequences, as an earlier analysis found.

Nominal health characterized the donors when sampled, though unrecorded immune exposures were likely. Remarks on this clone: As yet, its antigen is unknown.

Primers included in the PCR were 60 Vbeta and 13 Jbeta primers. The assay was immunoSEQ multiplex PCR, and TCRdb's table has in-frame clones only and misses some. The sample lists about 140,000 clones; roughly 80% were seen once. Whole-study results and caveats: Follow-up analysis seemed to connect common viral pathogens with several of the most significant clusters identified. Cytomegalovirus association was listed for about 150 TCR beta chains.

The sequence was obtained from a woman aged 45-65 years in good health and CMV-seropositive. The sample taken for sequencing was PBMCs.

CDR3 region: CASSLGAAGYEQYF. The DNA for the CDR3 is TGTGCCAGCAGCCTGGGAGCGGCTGGCTACGAGCAGTACTTC. The chain has TRBV4-2 and TRBJ2-7; D perhaps matches TRBD2 (5 bases). Trimming took 4 bases from V and 3 from J, leaving 13 bases between them. Germline V gene data show CDR1 as LGHNA and CDR2 as YNFKEQ. The CDR3 totals 14 residues.